Included here is one T cell receptor beta chain sequence, with context. The source of the sample is a study of OX40 agonist ivuxolimab in advanced cancers. Study as a whole: Patients in dose escalation had liver, melanoma, kidney or head and neck cancers.

TCRdb's copy holds only in-frame clones and misses some; the assay was immunoSEQ multiplex PCR. The table records 70,000 to 85,000 clones, approximately 92% of them present only once. The TCR comes from an adult with an advanced solid tumor such as melanoma, head and neck, liver or kidney cancer. The sample was CD4+ or CD8+ T cells sorted from blood, taken in a trial of the OX40 agonist ivuxolimab.

CDR3 protein: CASRLAGGNEQFF. In DNA, the CDR3 is TGTGCCAGCAGACTAGCGGGGGGCAATGAGCAGTTCTTC. The chain uses TRBV7-2 and TRBJ2-1, with 12 bases identical to TRBD2. Trimming took 6 bases from V and 6 from J; bases not matched to a gene: 0. CDR1 and CDR2 (germline): SGHTA, FQGNSA. The CDR3 length is 13 residues.